This TCR beta chain was recorded in a study of shared clonotypes between healthy human individuals. Study-level results: Estimated richness was generally greater in naive than memory subsets. Only blood samples were collected, and tissue repertoires likely differ.

V lost 10 bases, J lost 7 bases, and 17 bases lay in between. This CDR3 region has 13 residues. The germline CDR1 and CDR2 sequences are LNHNV and YYDKDF (reference sequence). Concerning this clone: The antigen is undetermined.

Execution of the assay was at deep level. Per the original data handling: ImmunoSEQ only sent back junction sequences with no quality scores, so filtering was done differently. Method: immunoSEQ multiplex PCR; TCRdb's copy keeps in-frame clones and lacks some. V and J calls plus clone size are reproduced from that table; the DNA served to infer D and trimming. Among more than 550,000 clones listed, about 90% were seen once. In the naive CD8 group, cells lacked CD45RO and were positively selected for CCR7, so terminally differentiated effector memory CD45RA+ cells were left out. This rearrangement joins TRBV15 to TRBJ2-1, with D perhaps assigned TRBD1 or TRBD2 (5 bases each). The sequenced material came from naive CD8+ T cells sorted from blood. This TCR derives from a young man in good health. Written as DNA, the CDR3 is TGTGCCATTCAGGGACCAGGAGAAAATGAGCAGTTCTTC. It is translated as CAIQGPGENEQFF.